The rows below give T cell receptor beta chains drawn from one sample of a study of T cells after yellow fever vaccination. Each CDR3 protein is one row after TCRdb ran MiXCR on the 5' RACE reads. The sample consists of about 550,000 distinct CDR3 sequences, 15% to 20% of them appearing once. Sequenced material: PBMCs, taken 15 days after the yellow fever booster vaccination. These receptors all stem from a man aged 25-45 years who received the YFV17D yellow fever vaccine. The CDR3 runs from the conserved cysteine through the conserved F or W. Each record gives: V gene, J gene, D gene, clone size, CDR3 protein, CDR3 DNA. D genes are given only for firm matches. Not all rows give a size; the values are once, few, many and, for expanded clones, a class.

V: TRBV20-1
J: TRBJ2-3
D: NA
size: NA
CDR3: CRTVARTDTQYF
DNA: TGCAGGACAGTAGCACGGACAGATACGCAGTATTTT

V: TRBV30
J: TRBJ2-1
D: TRBD2
size: once
CDR3: CAWSKAIAGVLPNEQFF
DNA: TGTGCCTGGAGCAAGGCGATAGCGGGAGTACTTCCTAATGAGCAGTTCTTC

V: TRBV13
J: TRBJ1-2
D: NA
size: NA
CDR3: CASSLGENGYTF
DNA: TGTGCCAGCAGCTTAGGTGAAAATGGCTACACCTTC

V: TRBV10-3
J: TRBJ2-7
D: NA
size: once
CDR3: CAIRGDFPDEQYF
DNA: TGTGCCATCAGGGGGGACTTTCCCGACGAGCAGTACTTC

V: TRBV25-1
J: TRBJ2-5
D: NA
size: NA
CDR3: CASSGLGAETQYF
DNA: TGTGCCAGCTCCGGGCTCGGGGCAGAGACCCAGTACTTC

V: TRBV6-5
J: TRBJ2-1
D: NA
size: NA
CDR3: CASSTQGHREFF
DNA: TGTGCCAGCAGTACCCAGGGTCATAGGGAGTTCTTC

V: TRBV20-1
J: TRBJ2-7
D: NA
size: NA
CDR3: CSARGMGGQYF
DNA: TGCAGTGCTAGGGGGATGGGGGGGCAGTACTTC

V: TRBV6-2/TRBV6-3
J: TRBJ1-2
D: NA
size: NA
CDR3: CASSQVSYGYTF
DNA: TGTGCCAGCAGTCAGGTATCCTATGGCTACACCTTC

V: TRBV7-2
J: TRBJ1-6
D: NA
size: NA
CDR3: CASSLAGPGGNSPLHF
DNA: TGTGCCAGCAGCTTAGCAGGGCCCGGGGGTAATTCACCCCTCCACTTT

V: TRBV5-1
J: TRBJ2-1
D: NA
size: few
CDR3: CASSLGFGSYNEQFF
DNA: TGCGCCAGCAGCTTGGGGTTTGGGAGCTACAATGAGCAGTTCTTC

V: TRBV5-4
J: TRBJ2-5
D: TRBD2
size: NA
CDR3: CASSLSTSGRQETQYF
DNA: TGTGCCAGCAGCTTATCGACTAGCGGGAGGCAAGAGACCCAGTACTTC

V: TRBV5-1
J: TRBJ2-7
D: NA
size: NA
CDR3: CASRPDSFPTEQYF
DNA: TGCGCCAGCAGGCCCGACAGTTTCCCTACCGAGCAGTACTTC

V: TRBV30
J: TRBJ1-1
D: NA
size: few
CDR3: CAWSVLGARTEAFF
DNA: TGTGCCTGGAGTGTACTGGGGGCGCGGACTGAAGCTTTCTTT

V: TRBV6-5
J: TRBJ2-3
D: NA
size: once
CDR3: CASSYGLQSSTQYF
DNA: TGTGCCAGCAGTTACGGACTCCAATCCAGTACGCAGTATTTT

V: TRBV12-3/TRBV12-4
J: TRBJ2-3
D: NA
size: NA
CDR3: CASSPPRGARTDTQYF
DNA: TGTGCCAGCAGTCCTCCCCGGGGGGCGCGCACAGATACGCAGTATTTT

V: TRBV20-1
J: TRBJ2-5
D: NA
size: few
CDR3: CSARGNRQETQYF
DNA: TGCAGTGCTAGAGGGAACAGGCAAGAGACCCAGTACTTC

V: TRBV6-1
J: TRBJ2-3
D: NA
size: few
CDR3: CASSEGSRARADTQYF
DNA: TGTGCCAGCAGTGAAGGGAGCAGGGCTCGCGCAGATACGCAGTATTTT

V: TRBV7-2
J: TRBJ2-1
D: NA
size: few
CDR3: CASSPPGPNEQFF
DNA: TGTGCCAGCAGCCCCCCGGGGCCCAATGAGCAGTTCTTC

V: TRBV7-7
J: TRBJ1-1
D: NA
size: NA
CDR3: CASSLAVGREAFF
DNA: TGTGCTAGCAGCCTCGCGGTAGGTCGGGAAGCTTTCTTT

V: TRBV20-1
J: TRBJ2-1
D: TRBD2
size: NA
CDR3: CSASQGLAGDEQFF
DNA: TGCAGTGCTAGCCAGGGATTAGCGGGAGATGAGCAGTTCTTC

V: TRBV29-1
J: TRBJ1-1
D: NA
size: few
CDR3: CSVYRDYTEAFF
DNA: TGCAGCGTTTACAGGGACTACACTGAAGCTTTCTTT

V: TRBV15
J: TRBJ2-1
D: NA
size: NA
CDR3: CATGRGNPNEQFF
DNA: TGTGCCACCGGCCGGGGTAATCCGAATGAGCAGTTCTTC

V: TRBV10-3
J: TRBJ2-3
D: TRBD2
size: NA
CDR3: CAIQPAGADTQYF
DNA: TGTGCCATCCAACCGGCGGGAGCAGATACGCAGTATTTT

V: TRBV7-8
J: TRBJ2-3
D: TRBD2
size: NA
CDR3: CASSPALGGRANTDTQYF
DNA: TGTGCCAGCAGCCCAGCCCTGGGCGGGAGGGCCAATACAGATACGCAGTATTTT

V: TRBV6-2/TRBV6-3
J: TRBJ2-7
D: NA
size: NA
CDR3: CASRQTGIYEQYF
DNA: TGTGCCAGCAGACAAACAGGGATCTACGAGCAGTACTTC

V: TRBV5-1
J: TRBJ2-5
D: NA
size: NA
CDR3: CASSGKGQETQYF
DNA: TGCGCCAGCAGCGGTAAGGGTCAAGAGACCCAGTACTTC

V: TRBV4-2
J: TRBJ2-1
D: TRBD2
size: few
CDR3: CASSRTGTSLYNEQFF
DNA: TGTGCCAGCAGCCGAACCGGGACTAGCCTCTACAATGAGCAGTTCTTC

V: TRBV20-1
J: TRBJ2-7
D: TRBD2
size: few
CDR3: CSARVPAGDYEQYF
DNA: TGCAGTGCTAGAGTCCCAGCGGGAGACTACGAGCAGTACTTC

V: TRBV7-2
J: TRBJ1-4
D: NA
size: NA
CDR3: CASSFPVRGNEKLFF
DNA: TGTGCCAGCAGCTTCCCCGTCAGGGGAAATGAAAAACTGTTTTTT

V: TRBV12-3/TRBV12-4
J: TRBJ2-2
D: NA
size: few
CDR3: CASSRKGGPGELFF
DNA: TGTGCCAGCAGCCGTAAGGGGGGCCCCGGGGAGCTGTTTTTT

V: TRBV28
J: TRBJ2-7
D: NA
size: NA
CDR3: CASARSYEQYF
DNA: TGTGCCAGCGCCCGTTCCTACGAGCAGTACTTC

V: TRBV20-1
J: TRBJ2-7
D: NA
size: NA
CDR3: CSARDQGLSYEQYF
DNA: TGCAGTGCTAGAGACCAGGGACTCTCGTACGAGCAGTACTTC

V: TRBV12-5
J: TRBJ1-2
D: NA
size: NA
CDR3: CASGLGFYYGYTF
DNA: TGTGCTAGTGGGTTGGGTTTTTACTATGGCTACACCTTC

V: TRBV15
J: TRBJ2-5
D: NA
size: NA
CDR3: CANSLGRARRETQYF
DNA: TGTGCCAACTCCCTCGGGCGGGCGCGGCGAGAGACCCAGTACTTC

V: TRBV14
J: TRBJ2-1
D: NA
size: few
CDR3: CASSLQSTAGQFF
DNA: TGTGCCAGCAGCCTCCAATCCACCGCGGGGCAGTTCTTC

V: TRBV10-3
J: TRBJ2-1
D: TRBD2
size: few
CDR3: CAIRSGLGLNNEQFF
DNA: TGTGCCATCAGGTCGGGACTAGGCCTGAACAATGAGCAGTTCTTC

V: TRBV5-6
J: TRBJ2-7
D: NA
size: few
CDR3: CASSLSQEVYEQYF
DNA: TGTGCCAGCAGCTTGAGCCAGGAGGTCTACGAGCAGTACTTC

V: TRBV7-6
J: TRBJ2-1
D: NA
size: NA
CDR3: CASSRRNNEQFF
DNA: TGTGCCAGCAGCAGACGGAACAATGAGCAGTTCTTC

V: TRBV7-3
J: TRBJ2-1
D: NA
size: few
CDR3: CASSLTQDQFNEQFF
DNA: TGTGCCAGCAGCTTAACGCAAGACCAGTTCAATGAGCAGTTCTTC

V: TRBV20-1
J: TRBJ2-1
D: NA
size: NA
CDR3: CSEGGRSDNEQFF
DNA: TGCAGTGAGGGGGGGCGATCCGACAATGAGCAGTTCTTC

V: TRBV29-1
J: TRBJ2-7
D: NA
size: NA
CDR3: CSVGGVGFNEQYF
DNA: TGCAGCGTTGGAGGAGTAGGTTTCAACGAGCAGTACTTC

V: TRBV20-1
J: TRBJ2-5
D: TRBD2
size: few
CDR3: CSARDNQGTSGSRYF
DNA: TGCAGTGCTAGAGACAACCAAGGGACTAGCGGGAGTAGGTACTTC

V: TRBV5-1
J: TRBJ2-2
D: TRBD1
size: NA
CDR3: CASRRTGNTGELFF
DNA: TGCGCCAGCCGGAGGACAGGGAACACCGGGGAGCTGTTTTTT

V: TRBV24-1
J: TRBJ2-1
D: TRBD2
size: NA
CDR3: CATGTSGSQVRNEQFF
DNA: TGTGCCACCGGGACTAGCGGGAGCCAGGTTAGGAATGAGCAGTTCTTC

V: TRBV20-1
J: TRBJ1-4
D: TRBD1
size: NA
CDR3: CSARLQGAQEKLFF
DNA: TGCAGTGCTCGCTTACAGGGGGCGCAGGAAAAACTGTTTTTT

V: TRBV5-1
J: TRBJ2-2
D: NA
size: NA
CDR3: CASIAGAEAGELFF
DNA: TGCGCCAGCATTGCGGGGGCTGAGGCCGGGGAGCTGTTTTTT

V: TRBV24-1
J: TRBJ2-1
D: NA
size: NA
CDR3: CATSAWDEQFF
DNA: TGTGCCACCAGTGCTTGGGATGAGCAGTTCTTC

V: TRBV6-5
J: TRBJ2-3
D: TRBD1
size: NA
CDR3: CASSYTLGQGPTDTQYF
DNA: TGTGCCAGCAGTTACACCCTGGGACAGGGACCCACAGATACGCAGTATTTT

V: TRBV25-1
J: TRBJ1-1
D: NA
size: few
CDR3: CASSSEKNTEAFF
DNA: TGTGCCAGCAGTAGCGAGAAGAACACTGAAGCTTTCTTT

V: TRBV27
J: TRBJ2-7
D: NA
size: few
CDR3: CASSKQGGTYEQYF
DNA: TGTGCCAGCAGTAAACAGGGAGGCACCTACGAGCAGTACTTC

V: TRBV29-1
J: TRBJ2-7
D: TRBD2
size: few
CDR3: CSVAATLAGERFNEQYF
DNA: TGCAGCGTCGCCGCTACCTTAGCGGGAGAGAGGTTTAACGAGCAGTACTTC